The sequence of this T cell receptor (beta chain) was determined in a study of Graves' ophthalmopathy and Graves' hyperthyroidism. This clonotype occurred many times. Its target is unknown. Germline CDR1 is LGHNA and CDR2 is YSLEER. Trimming cost V 4 bases and J 3 bases, with 12 bases left between them. This CDR3 is built from 14 residues. Enrollment excluded any patients with other autoimmune diseases, uncontrolled infections, pregnancy or lactation. The evidence that diagnosis relied on was clinical symptoms, serum thyroxine, TRAb, thyroid ultrasound and orbital computed tomography. RNA transcripts were the source from which TCR beta CDR3 regions were amplified. Second-round multiplex PCR came after a first-round RT-PCR that employed HTBI primers. TCRdb processed the multiplex PCR reads anew with MiXCR; each CDR3 protein has one entry. Counted here are about 410,000 distinct CDR3 sequences, about 18% occurring once; the ten biggest clones make up roughly 1.5%.

Study findings and constraints: A 13-signature model separated ophthalmopathy from stable hyperthyroidism, reaching around 88% sensitivity and around 83% specificity cross-validated.

Material: peripheral blood. The TCR sequence derives from a woman under 30 with Graves' ophthalmopathy. The chain links TRBV4-3 to TRBJ2-5, with D possibly TRBD2 on 6 matching bases. The DNA of the CDR3 is TGCGCCAGCAGCCCCGCGGGGCGAAAAGAGACCCAGTACTTC. It encodes CASSPAGRKETQYF.